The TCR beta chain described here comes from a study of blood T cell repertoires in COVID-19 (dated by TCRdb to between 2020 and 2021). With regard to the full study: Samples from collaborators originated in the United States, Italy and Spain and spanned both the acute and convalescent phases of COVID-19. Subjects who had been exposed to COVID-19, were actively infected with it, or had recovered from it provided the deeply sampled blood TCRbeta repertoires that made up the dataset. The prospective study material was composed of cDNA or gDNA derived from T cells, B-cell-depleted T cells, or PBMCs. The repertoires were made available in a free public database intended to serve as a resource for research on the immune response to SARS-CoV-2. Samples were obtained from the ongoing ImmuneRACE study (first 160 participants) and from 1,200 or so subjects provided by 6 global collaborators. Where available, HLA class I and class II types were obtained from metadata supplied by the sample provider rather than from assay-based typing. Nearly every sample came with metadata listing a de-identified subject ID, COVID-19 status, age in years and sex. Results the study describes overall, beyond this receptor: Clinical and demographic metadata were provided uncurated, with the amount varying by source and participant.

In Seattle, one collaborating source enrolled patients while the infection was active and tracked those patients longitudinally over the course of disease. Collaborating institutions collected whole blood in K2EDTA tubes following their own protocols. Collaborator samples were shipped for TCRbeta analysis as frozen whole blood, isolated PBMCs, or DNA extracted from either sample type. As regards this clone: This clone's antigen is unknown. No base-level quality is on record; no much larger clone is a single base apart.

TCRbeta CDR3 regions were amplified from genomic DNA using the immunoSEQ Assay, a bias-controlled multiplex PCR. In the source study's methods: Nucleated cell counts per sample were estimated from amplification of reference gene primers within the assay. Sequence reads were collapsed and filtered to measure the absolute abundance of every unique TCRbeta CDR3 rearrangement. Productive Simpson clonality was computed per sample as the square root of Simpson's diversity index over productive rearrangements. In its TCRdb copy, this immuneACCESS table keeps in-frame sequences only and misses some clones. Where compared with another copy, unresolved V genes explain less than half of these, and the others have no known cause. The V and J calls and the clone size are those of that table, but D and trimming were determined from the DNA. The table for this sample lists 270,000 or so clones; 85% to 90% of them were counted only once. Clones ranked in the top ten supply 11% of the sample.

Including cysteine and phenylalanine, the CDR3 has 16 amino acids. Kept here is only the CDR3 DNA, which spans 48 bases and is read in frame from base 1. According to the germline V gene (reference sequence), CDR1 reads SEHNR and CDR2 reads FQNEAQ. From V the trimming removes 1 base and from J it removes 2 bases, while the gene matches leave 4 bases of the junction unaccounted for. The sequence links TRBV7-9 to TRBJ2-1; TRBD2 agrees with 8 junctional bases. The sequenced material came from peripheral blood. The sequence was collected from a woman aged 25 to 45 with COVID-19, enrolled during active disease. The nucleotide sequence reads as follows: TGTGCCAGCAGCTTAGGGACTAGCACCCCCTACAATGAGCAGTTCTTC. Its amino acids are CASSLGTSTPYNEQFF.